A single sample is the source of the 8 T cell receptor beta chains below, sequenced in a study of T cells after yellow fever vaccination. From the 5' RACE reads, TCRdb called clonotypes with MiXCR, one entry per CDR3 protein. The sample carries over 300,000 distinct CDR3 sequences, around 6.8% recorded once. The material sequenced was PBMCs, taken about 49 days after the first yellow fever vaccination. The receptor set was obtained from a man aged 18 to 30 who received the YFV17D yellow fever vaccine.

This clonotype came up a few times. The chain joins TRBV12-3 or TRBV12-4 to TRBJ2-3, with D possibly TRBD2 on 5 matching bases. The CDR3 sequence is 14 residues long. The V gene lost 6 bases and the J gene lost 0 bases, with 10 bases spanning the gap. CDR3 in amino acids: CASSPGMSTDTQYF. For the CDR3, the DNA is TGTGCCAGCAGCCCCGGGATGAGCACAGATACGCAGTATTTT.

The table lists this clonotype with a few counts. The gene calls are TRBV15 and TRBJ2-7; 13 bases align to TRBD2. V shed 7 bases, J shed 6 bases, and the junction held 9 bases outside the gene matches. The germline V gene encodes CDR1 LNHNV and CDR2 YYDKDF (reference sequence). The length of the CDR3 is 15 residues. The CDR3 spells CATTGLAGANGEQYF. CDR3 nucleotide sequence: TGTGCCACCACCGGACTAGCGGGGGCGAACGGCGAGCAGTACTTC.

The gene calls are TRBV9 and TRBJ1-5; D unclear. The CDR3 extends over 17 amino acids. Germline loops: CDR1 SGDLS, CDR2 YYNGEE. V was cut by 1 base and J by 0 bases, with 14 bases left in between. The DNA for the CDR3 is TGTGCCAGCAGCGTAAGTGGCCCCGAGAATAGCAATCAGCCCCAGCATTTT. Amino acids: CASSVSGPENSNQPQHF.

This clonotype was recorded a few times. V usage is TRBV5-4 and J usage is TRBJ1-1; D is undetermined. The CDR3 is 13 residues long. The germline gives CDR1 SGHNT, CDR2 YYREEE (reference sequence). V was cut by 0 bases and J by 2 bases, with 5 bases left in between. Written as DNA, the CDR3 is TGTGCCAGCAGCTTGGAGTATAACACTGAAGCTTTCTTT. Translating it yields CASSLEYNTEAFF.

Worth noting for this clonotype: An end of the junction differs from the germline gene, which may be a read error. The chain couples TRBV5-1 to TRBJ1-1; D is possibly TRBD1 (5 bases). This CDR3 is 14 amino acids long. The germline gives CDR1 SGHRS, CDR2 YFSETQ. The CDR3 DNA reads as TGCGCCTGCAGGCACCAGGGAGCCAACACTGAAGCTTTCTTT. The encoded protein is CACRHQGANTEAFF.

This clonotype was found a few times. The J gene is TRBJ1-1, the V gene TRBV5-1, with D possibly being TRBD1 (5 bases). V was trimmed by 4 bases and J by 4 bases, leaving 17 bases between them. CDR3 length: 15 amino acids. Germline V gives CDR1 SGHRS, CDR2 YFSETQ. The CDR3: CASSTLAGVGTEAFF. The CDR3 DNA reads as TGCGCCAGCAGCACTTTGGCGGGGGTTGGCACTGAAGCTTTCTTT.

The rearrangement joins TRBV5-1 to TRBJ1-1; TRBD1 is a possible D gene (6 bases). CDR3 size: 17 residues. Germline V gives CDR1 SGHRS, CDR2 YFSETQ. V shed 3 bases and J shed 0 bases, with 18 bases lying between them. The CDR3 DNA reads as TGCGCCAGCAGCTGGGGGACAAGGTCCCCTATGAACACTGAAGCTTTCTTT. Protein product: CASSWGTRSPMNTEAFF.

This clonotype was observed many times. The chain employs TRBV7-2 and TRBJ2-3; a possible D gene is TRBD2 (5 bases). V lost 5 bases and J lost 6, with 15 bases in between. The CDR3 length is 14 residues. Germline values: CDR1 SGHTA, CDR2 FQGNSA. The chain's CDR3 is CASSPRAGGDTQYF. The DNA of the CDR3 is TGTGCCAGCAGCCCCCGGGCGGGCGGGGATACGCAGTATTTT.